These 6 T cell receptor beta chains came from one sample sequenced in a study of blood T cells in healthy people across ages. A sample-barcoded 5' primer and a J-beta primer mix were used in a second PCR of roughly 7 to 12 cycles. Using its own MiXCR run on the 5' RACE reads, TCRdb lists one record per CDR3 protein. The data show about 730,000 distinct CDR3 sequences, 40% to 45% seen once. Sequenced input: blood. Source of these receptors: a woman aged 60 to 75 in good health.

Worth noting for this clonotype: A much larger clone lies a single base off, so this may be a read error. The chain recombines TRBV29-1 with TRBJ2-1, with TRBD1 matching over 9 bases. This CDR3 spans 13 amino acids. V was clipped by 5 bases and J by 13 bases; unmatched bases: 12. Germline assignment: CDR1 SQVTM and CDR2 ANQGSEA. CDR3 DNA sequence: TGCAGCGTTTCGGGACAGGGTTTAGAGACCCAGTTCTTC. Its translation is CSVSGQGLETQFF.

The V and J genes are TRBV4-2 and TRBJ1-5, with D uncertain. The germline CDR1 and CDR2 sequences are LGHNA and YNFKEQ. V lost 0 bases, J lost 0 bases, and 12 bases lay in between. The CDR3 length is 17 residues. The CDR3 reads CASSQDFRGNSNQPQHF. The CDR3 DNA follows: TGTGCCAGCAGCCAAGATTTTAGAGGGAATAGCAATCAGCCCCAGCATTTT.

The V and J genes are TRBV5-6 and TRBJ2-1; perhaps TRBD1 as D (6 bases). The CDR3 is 14 residues long. Trimming left V 5 bases short and J 8 bases short, with 17 bases between. CDR1 SGHDT and CDR2 YYEEEE come from the germline V gene. The CDR3 DNA reads as TGTGCCAGCAGTCTGCCTACAGGGAGTCATGAGCAGTTCTTC. Translating it yields CASSLPTGSHEQFF.

The genes are TRBV28 and TRBJ2-6, with D possibly TRBD2 on 6 matching bases. Trimming left V 0 bases short and J 0 bases short, with 9 bases between. CDR1 MDHEN and CDR2 SYDVKM come from the germline V gene. This CDR3 comprises 17 residues. CDR3 in DNA: TGTGCCAGCAGTTTATGGGGGGGTCGCTCTGGGGCCAACGTCCTGACTTTC. This encodes CASSLWGGRSGANVLTF. The variable domain in full, with the rest retrieved from reference TRBV28 and TRBJ2-6, is DVKVTQSSRYLVKRTGEKVFLECVQDMDHENMFWYRQDPGLGLRLIYFSYDVKMKEKGDIPEGYSVSREKKERFSLILESASTNQTSMYLCASSLWGGRSGANVLTFGAGSRLTVL.

The chain is built from TRBV6-1 and TRBJ2-3, with 7 nucleotides matching TRBD2. V shed 6 bases and J 3 bases; nucleotides not matched to a gene: 6. Germline V gives CDR1 MNHNS, CDR2 SASEGT. The CDR3 sequence is 14 residues long. CDR3: CASRQTSITDTQYF. The CDR3 nucleotides read TGTGCCAGCAGGCAGACTAGCATAACAGATACGCAGTATTTT.

About this clonotype itself: The junction differs from germline at one of its ends, possibly a read error. The genes are TRBV3-1 and TRBJ2-3; tentative D call: TRBD2 (5 bases). Looked up from germline, CDR1 is LGHDT and CDR2 is YNNKEL (reference sequence). There are 17 residues in the CDR3. The CDR3 here is CASSQDPKGGSAHTRYF. CDR3 DNA: TGTGCCAGCAGCCAAGATCCCAAGGGCGGTAGCGCGCATACGCGGTATTTT.